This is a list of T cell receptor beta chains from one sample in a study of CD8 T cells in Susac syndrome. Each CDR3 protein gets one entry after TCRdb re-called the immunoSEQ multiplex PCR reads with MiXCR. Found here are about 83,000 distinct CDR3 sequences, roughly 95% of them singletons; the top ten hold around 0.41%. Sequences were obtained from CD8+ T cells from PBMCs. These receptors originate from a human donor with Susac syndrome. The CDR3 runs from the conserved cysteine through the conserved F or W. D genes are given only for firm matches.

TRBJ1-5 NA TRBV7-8 TGTGCCAGCAGCTTAGGGGTACATCAGCCCCAGCATTTT CASSLGVHQPQHF
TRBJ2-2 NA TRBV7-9 TGTGCCAGCAGCCACCATGATACCCCTTCCGGGGAGCTGTTTTTT CASSHHDTPSGELFF
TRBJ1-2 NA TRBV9 TGTGCCAGCAGCGCCCGACTCGCCGGGACAAAGGCTAATGGCTACACCTTC CASSARLAGTKANGYTF
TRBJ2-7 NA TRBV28 TGTGCCAGCAGTTTAGGCGAGCAGTACTTC CASSLGEQYF
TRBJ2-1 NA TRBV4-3 TGCGCCAGCAGCCAAGATCCACCTTACAATGAGCAGTTCTTC CASSQDPPYNEQFF
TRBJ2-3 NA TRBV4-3 TGCGCCAGCAGCCAAGGCGTGGGGACAGATACGCAGTATTTT CASSQGVGTDTQYF
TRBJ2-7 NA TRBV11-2 TGTGCCAGCAGCTTAGCGTCATTAAACGAGCAGTACTTC CASSLASLNEQYF
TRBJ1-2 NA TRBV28 TGTGCCAGCAGTTTCACCTCCGGGACGCCCTATGGCTACACCTTC CASSFTSGTPYGYTF
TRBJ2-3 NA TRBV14 TGTGCCAGCAGCCAAGTTGGCGGCCTAAATACGCAGTATTTT CASSQVGGLNTQYF
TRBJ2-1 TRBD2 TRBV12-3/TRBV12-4 TGTGCCAGCAGTCCGCCAGCGGGAGACCCCTTACACTCCAATGAGCAGTTCTTC CASSPPAGDPLHSNEQFF
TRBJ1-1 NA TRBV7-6 TGTGCCAGCAGCTTATCGGGCCGGACACCGAACACTGAAGCTTTCTTT CASSLSGRTPNTEAFF
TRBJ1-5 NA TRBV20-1 TGCAGTGCTAGATACATGCAGGGGCCTTTGGGGCCCCAGCATTTT CSARYMQGPLGPQHF
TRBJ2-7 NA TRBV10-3 TGTGCCATCGCCGGGGGCACGACCTACGAGCAGTACTTC CAIAGGTTYEQYF
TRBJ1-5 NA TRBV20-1 TGCAGTGCTAGAGATCTAGGAGGCGGAAATCAGCCCCAGCATTTT CSARDLGGGNQPQHF
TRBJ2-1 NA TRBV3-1 TGTGCCAGCAGCCAATCCTCTACTAGATACAATGAGCAGTTCTTC CASSQSSTRYNEQFF
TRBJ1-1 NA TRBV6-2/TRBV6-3 TGTGCCATCAGGGGCAGGGTAACTGAAGCTTTCTTT CAIRGRVTEAFF
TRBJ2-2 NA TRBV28 TGTGCCAGCAGTTTAACAGGGTCCACCGGGGAGCTGTTTTTT CASSLTGSTGELFF
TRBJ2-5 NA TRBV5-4 TGTGCCAGCAGCTTATTACCTCAAGAGACCCAGTACTTC CASSLLPQETQYF
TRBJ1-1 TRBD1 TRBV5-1 TGCGCCAGCAGCTCCCGACAGGGTTCGAGCACTGAAGCTTTCTTT CASSSRQGSSTEAFF
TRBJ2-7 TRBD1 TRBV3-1 TGTGCCAGCAGCCCACGGGGGACAGGAAAACTCTACGAGCAGTACTTC CASSPRGTGKLYEQYF